This TCR beta chain is from a study of T cells in Graves' hyperthyroidism and ophthalmopathy. Notes on the study in general: In blood, most of the thyroid clonotypes expanded above 0.001 were also present.

Graves' hyperthyroidism was deemed stable absent ophthalmopathy progression within 18 months. A patient was excluded if there was uncontrolled infection, other autoimmune disease, pregnancy or lactation. Clinical symptoms, serum thyroxine and TRAb, thyroid ultrasound and orbital computed tomography together formed the diagnostic basis. Amplified TCR beta CDR3 regions came from RNA transcripts. Carried out on the TCR CDR3, a first-round RT-PCR used the HTBI primer set. TCRdb itself ran the multiplex PCR reads through MiXCR, one entry per CDR3 protein. The sample yields approximately 530,000 distinct CDR3 sequences, approximately 15% seen once. This clonotype was recorded a few times. Its target is not known. Sequenced input: blood. This TCR came from a young woman with Graves' hyperthyroidism.

The CDR3 nucleotides are TGTGCCAGTAGTCCAAGAGTCCGTCCCAATGAGCAGTTCTTC. Residues: CASSPRVRPNEQFF. The chain employs TRBV19 and TRBJ2-1; no definite D call. Germline V gives CDR1 LNHDA, CDR2 SQIVND (reference sequence). Trimming pared 5 bases from V and 6 bases from J, leaving 14 bases between. This CDR3 is 14 amino acids long.